This TCR beta chain was retrieved from a study of CD8 T cells in ankylosing spondylitis (dated by TCRdb to about 2017). General notes on the study: To find TCR variants linked to disease, the study profiled T cell receptor beta repertoires in ankylosing spondylitis patients and healthy donors. The full study cohort was made up of approximately 24 ankylosing spondylitis patients and about a hundred healthy donors. Peripheral blood was sampled, and synovial fluid was additionally collected from ankylosing spondylitis patients.

The paper's findings and limits, for the study overall: A TCR beta motif made up of under ten highly homologous amino acid variants appeared to be characteristic of blood from ankylosing spondylitis patients. The disease-linked clones showed a CD8+ phenotype and occurred at relatively low frequencies in peripheral blood. Some TCR beta motif variants had previously been reported in synovial fluid and blood of reactive arthritis patients, which suggested common disease-initiation mechanisms. The disease-linked clones were reported as significantly enriched in matched synovial fluid samples from ankylosing spondylitis patients.

Sequencer: Illumina HiSeq 2500. TCR beta libraries were prepared by quantitative 5'-RACE with molecular barcodes. The study's own analysis went as follows. Disease-linked TCR variants were identified with a new computational method built on a probabilistic model of VDJ rearrangement. The raw public reads went through TCRdb reprocessing: fastp at Q25, MiXCR clone calling, in-frame beta chains kept. Rows with one shared CDR3 protein collapse into an entry with the most common genes and DNA. These V and J calls are TCRdb output, not the study's own analysis. For this sample there are under 450,000 distinct CDR3 sequences; approximately 20% appear just once. Clones ranked in the top ten supply around 13% of the sample. The cysteine opens and the phenylalanine closes a CDR3 of 14 amino acids. The kept DNA is CDR3 alone, 42 bases in frame from the first base. V ends up 5 bases short and J 5 bases short, with an unmatched junction base count of 9. Looking up the germline V gene yields CDR1 SGHTA and CDR2 FQGNSA.

A few counts support this clonotype. Its binding antigen is unknown. Base qualities are missing; no much larger clone stands one base away. This TCR derives from a male donor with ankylosing spondylitis or in good health (not recorded which). The sample was blood, either unsorted or a sorted T cell fraction (not recorded which). In this chain, TRBV7-2 is recombined with TRBJ2-7; 7 bases in between match TRBD1. The DNA sequence is TGTGCCAGCAGCCACGGGACAGACACTCACGAGCAGTACTTC. Translated, it gives CASSHGTDTHEQYF.